This T cell receptor beta chain was identified in a study of blood T cell repertoires in COVID-19. This clone occurred a few times. Participants' reported clinical history set cohort assignment. Individuals in the exposed group had encountered a COVID-19 case within 2 weeks preceding study entry. In the original workflow: Reference gene primer amplification gave estimated nucleated cell counts. TCRdb keeps only in-frame clones here, not all; method: immunoSEQ multiplex PCR. V, J and clone size are those of that table, while D and trimming were read from the DNA. The data hold hundreds of thousands of clones, with 83% observed a single time. The material sequenced was PBMCs or T cells enriched from blood (not recorded which). This TCR came from a woman aged 50 to 60 who had been exposed to COVID-19.

The DNA for the CDR3 is TGTGCCAGCAGCTTTACAGGGGGTCACGGCGAGCAGTACTTC. This codes for CASSFTGGHGEQYF. This sequence joins TRBV6-5 and TRBJ2-7, with TRBD1 matching 8 bases. The CDR3 runs 14 residues. V dropped 6 bases and J dropped 6; count of bases not matched to a gene: 10. Germline-derived CDR1 and CDR2 are MNHEY and SVGAGI.